This paragraph covers one T cell receptor (beta chain) sequence. Using immunoSEQ multiplex PCR, the repertoire was profiled, and TCRdb retains in-frame clones only, with some absent. The sample yields approximately 70,000 clones, approximately 93% seen once. The data stem from a study of technical replicates of blood from a few donors. The material sequenced was T cells isolated from PBMCs. The clonotype comes from a human donor in good health.

The CDR3 DNA reads TGTGCCAGCAGCTTAGATTACGGACTTAAAGAGACCCAGTACTTC. Residues: CASSLDYGLKETQYF. The rearrangement links TRBV11-2 to TRBJ2-5, with D tentatively TRBD2 (5 bases). CDR3 size: 15 residues. Trimming removed 0 bases at V and 3 bases at J, with 11 bases between. Germline CDR1 and CDR2: SGHAT and FQNNGV.